One and the same sample provided the 5 T cell receptor beta chains below, sequenced in a study of blood T cell repertoires in COVID-19. This table comes from immunoSEQ multiplex PCR, and its TCRdb copy is limited to in-frame clones, with some not included. The sample yields about 210,000 clones, approximately 80% seen once. Material for sequencing was peripheral blood. These receptors all stem from a human donor in a cohort sampled during active COVID-19.

This chain connects TRBV19 to TRBJ2-7; D may be TRBD2 (5 bases). V was shortened by 11 bases and J by 2 bases, with 13 bases between the two germline ends. CDR1 is LNHDA, CDR2 SQIVND, per germline (reference sequence). The CDR3 length is 12 residues. The CDR3 loop reads CAGPRATYEQYF. The CDR3 DNA is TGTGCCGGGCCGAGGGCTACCTACGAGCAGTACTTC.

The CDR3 region has the DNA TGTGCCTGGCATGACTCTCCGGGACAGCATAATTCACCCCTCCACTTT. Protein product: CAWHDSPGQHNSPLHF. This chain joins TRBV30 and TRBJ1-6; 7 bases line up with TRBD1. The CDR3 runs to 16 residues. V shed 5 bases, J shed 5 bases, and the junction held 12 bases outside the gene matches. Per the germline V gene, CDR1 is GTSNPN and CDR2 is SVGIG (reference sequence). The entire variable domain, with the rest obtained from reference TRBV30 and TRBJ1-6, is as follows: SQTIHQWPATLVQPVGSPLSLECTVEGTSNPNLYWYRQAAGRGLQLLFYSVGIGQISSEVPQNLSASRPQDRQFILSSKKLLLSDSGFYLCAWHDSPGQHNSPLHFGNGTRLTVT.

The chain combines TRBV6-2 or TRBV6-3 with TRBJ2-3; 8 bases align to TRBD2. Germline V lookup: CDR1 MNHEY, CDR2 SVGEGT. The V and J ends lost 2 bases and 1 base, in that order; junction bases with no gene match: 5. CDR3 length: 16 amino acids. This chain's CDR3 is CASSYGGSGGTDTQYF. The CDR3 DNA reads as TGTGCCAGCAGTTACGGCGGTAGCGGGGGCACAGATACGCAGTATTTT.

The V call is TRBV28, the J call TRBJ2-1; D unresolved. This CDR3 is built from 16 residues. V was pared by 0 bases and J by 0 bases, with 9 bases between. Germline V gives CDR1 MDHEN, CDR2 SYDVKM. As DNA, the CDR3 is TGTGCCAGCAGTTTATGGGCGGAAAGCTCCTACAATGAGCAGTTCTTC. Amino acid sequence: CASSLWAESSYNEQFF.

The rearrangement joins TRBV7-2 to TRBJ1-2; D perhaps matches TRBD1 (5 bases). Germline values: CDR1 SGHTA, CDR2 FQGNSA. This CDR3 is built from 17 residues. Trimming removed 0 bases from V and 2 bases from J, with 16 bases in between. DNA for the CDR3: TGTGCCAGCAGCTTAGCCCTCTTAGACAGAATCAACTATGGCTACACCTTC. Encoded protein: CASSLALLDRINYGYTF.